Here is one TCR beta chain with its context. The antigen is undetermined. The entry originates in a study of OX40 agonist ivuxolimab in advanced cancers. Across the study: Treatment of patients was with ivuxolimab, an agonistic anti-OX40 (CD134) antibody.

Sequenced by immunoSEQ multiplex PCR; TCRdb stores in-frame clones only, minus some. The sample holds more than 95,000 clones; around 93% are singletons and the top ten take approximately 0.81%. CDR1 SGHRS and CDR2 YFSETQ come from the germline V gene. V was trimmed by 2 bases and J by 7 bases, leaving 16 bases between them. This CDR3 comprises 15 residues. Autoimmune disease history or systemic immunosuppression led to patient exclusion. Study outcomes and limitations: Partial responders receiving 0.1-3.0 mg/kg showed among the lowest clonal expansion. Antigen specificity remained undetermined for the expanded peripheral T cells.

The clonotype was recovered from an adult with an advanced solid tumor such as melanoma, head and neck, liver or kidney cancer. The material sequenced was CD4+ or CD8+ T cells sorted from blood, taken in a trial of the OX40 agonist ivuxolimab. The V and J genes are TRBV5-1 and TRBJ1-3; D call uncertain. The CDR3 nucleotides read TGCGCCAGCAGCTTCTCGGGAGGCCCGGTGAACACCATATATTTT. Protein product: CASSFSGGPVNTIYF.